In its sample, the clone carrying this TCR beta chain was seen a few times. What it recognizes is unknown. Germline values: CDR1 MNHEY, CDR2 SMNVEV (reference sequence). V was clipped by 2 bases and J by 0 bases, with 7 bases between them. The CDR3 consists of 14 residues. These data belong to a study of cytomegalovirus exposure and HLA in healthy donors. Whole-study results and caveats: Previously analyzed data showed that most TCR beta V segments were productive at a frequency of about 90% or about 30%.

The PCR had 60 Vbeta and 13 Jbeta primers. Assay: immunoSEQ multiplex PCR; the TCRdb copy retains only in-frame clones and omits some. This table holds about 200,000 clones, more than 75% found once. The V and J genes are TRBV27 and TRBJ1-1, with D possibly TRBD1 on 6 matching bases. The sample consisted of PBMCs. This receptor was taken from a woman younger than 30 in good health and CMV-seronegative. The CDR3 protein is CASSLDRLNTEAFF. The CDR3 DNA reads TGTGCCAGCAGTTTAGACAGGCTGAACACTGAAGCTTTCTTT.